Listed here are 10 T cell receptor beta chains from one sample, sequenced in a study of control samples from healthy donors and cancer patients. Method: immunoSEQ multiplex PCR; TCRdb's copy keeps in-frame clones and lacks some. The sample lists almost 85,000 clones, 70% to 85% occurring once. The source material was PBMCs. Receptors were obtained from a man between 60 and 75 years old with head and neck cancer.

This rearrangement joins TRBV9 to TRBJ2-2, with D uncertain. The ends were cut back, 0 bases at V and 5 bases at J, with 5 bases in the middle. The CDR3 consists of 13 residues. The germline V gene encodes CDR1 SGDLS and CDR2 YYNGEE. DNA of the CDR3: TGTGCCAGCAGCGTAGTGGGGACCGGGGAGCTGTTTTTT. Translating gives CASSVVGTGELFF.

The gene calls are TRBV30 and TRBJ2-3; no reliable D call. The CDR3 is 12 amino acids. Germline CDR1 is GTSNPN and CDR2 is SVGIG (reference sequence). Trimming removed 4 bases from V and 4 bases from J, with 9 bases in between. CDR3 amino acids: CAWTPGSDTQYF. In nucleotides, the CDR3 is TGTGCCTGGACCCCTGGATCAGATACGCAGTATTTT.

CDR3 sequence: CASSQDVRAWDTQYF. CDR3 in DNA: TGCGCCAGCAGCCAAGACGTCCGGGCTTGGGATACGCAGTATTTT. The chain couples TRBV4-1 to TRBJ2-3; D is ambiguous. Germline values: CDR1 MGHRA, CDR2 YSYEKL. The CDR3 covers 15 residues. V was clipped by 0 bases and J by 6 bases, with 13 bases between them.

The chain combines TRBV19 with TRBJ2-1; 14 positions agree with TRBD2. This CDR3 comprises 15 residues. The junction had 7 bases not matched to a gene; V was cut back by 3 bases and J by 12 bases. The V gene's germline CDR1 is LNHDA and CDR2 SQIVND (reference sequence). The CDR3 is CASSMGTSGRRGQFF. In nucleotides, the CDR3 is TGTGCCAGTAGTATGGGGACTAGCGGGAGACGGGGGCAGTTCTTC.

As to this clone: The same CDR3 arises from other DNA sequences in this sample as well. The J gene is TRBJ2-1, the V gene TRBV7-2, with TRBD2 matching 11 bases. This CDR3 spans 19 amino acids. After removal of 2 bases from V and 1 base from J, the junction contained 10 bases not matched to a gene. Per the germline V gene, CDR1 is SGHTA and CDR2 is FQGNSA. CDR3 in DNA: TGTGCCAGCAGCTTACTGGCTAGCGGGAGGTCCAGGTCCTACAATGAGCAGTTCTTC. Translation: CASSLLASGRSRSYNEQFF.

This clone came up a few times. This CDR3 is CSVAMFGGSGELFF. DNA of the CDR3: TGCAGCGTTGCTATGTTTGGGGGCTCCGGGGAGCTGTTTTTT. The chain joins TRBV29-1 to TRBJ2-2, with D possibly TRBD1 on 6 matching bases. Trimming left V 4 bases short and J 6 bases short, with 15 bases between. CDR1 is SQVTM and CDR2 is ANQGSEA in the germline V gene. The length of the CDR3 is 14 residues.

Only one count was recorded for this clone. CDR3 sequence reads: CASSPRLPVESPLHF. DNA for the CDR3: TGTGCCAGCTCACCCCGGCTGCCAGTAGAGTCACCCCTCCACTTT. The chain couples TRBV18 to TRBJ1-6; D call uncertain. The germline gives CDR1 KGHSH, CDR2 LQKENI. CDR3 size: 15 residues. The germline V and J ends were trimmed by 3 bases and 10 bases, with 16 bases remaining between them.

The chain is built from TRBV7-8 and TRBJ2-1; 7 bases agree with TRBD2. Germline V gene lookup returns CDR1 SGHVS and CDR2 FQNEAQ. Losses at the gene ends were 7 bases for V and 5 bases for J; bases not matched to a gene: 11. The CDR3 spans 15 residues. This chain's CDR3 is CASIHRRAGDNEQFF. CDR3 DNA sequence: TGTGCCAGCATCCACCGGCGGGCGGGGGACAATGAGCAGTTCTTC. The full variable domain, its missing parts supplied by reference TRBV7-8 and TRBJ2-1, is GAGVSQSPRYKVAKRGQDVALRCDPISGHVSLFWYQQALGQGPEFLTYFQNEAQLDKSGLPSDRFFAERPEGSVSTLKIQRTQQEDSAVYLCASIHRRAGDNEQFFGPGTRLTVL.

V usage is TRBV5-1 and J usage is TRBJ2-7, with unresolved D. The CDR3 is made up of 15 amino acids. Germline V gene lookup returns CDR1 SGHRS and CDR2 YFSETQ. Trimming removed 1 base from V and 6 bases from J, with 17 bases in between. CDR3 in DNA: TGCGCCAGCAGCTTGTTTACACCGTATTCATCCGAGCAGTACTTC. This encodes CASSLFTPYSSEQYF.

This clone was found a few times. The V call is TRBV4-1, the J call TRBJ2-1, with D possibly being TRBD2 (5 bases). V was trimmed by 3 bases and J by 0 bases, leaving 15 bases between them. CDR1 and CDR2 (germline): MGHRA, YSYEKL. The CDR3 has 17 amino acids. CDR3 protein: CASSHIAPPFSYNEQFF. CDR3 DNA: TGCGCCAGCAGCCACATAGCGCCGCCCTTCTCCTACAATGAGCAGTTCTTC.